This TCR beta chain was sequenced for a study of Ad26.COV2.S vaccination and SARS-CoV-2 variants. In the study overall: Each vaccinee took Ad26.COV2.S intramuscularly, once or twice 56 days apart.

For this clone: Antigen specificity is unknown.

Treatment denoted: some 20 received Ad26.COV2.S at low or high dose, single or two shots; about 5 received placebo; per-sample allocation not given. Samples came from day 63 after the first vaccine or placebo injection. An Ad26 vector that expressed Wuhan-strain SARS-CoV-2 spike constituted the vaccine. Sequenced by immunoSEQ multiplex PCR; TCRdb stores in-frame clones only, minus some. The table records under 400,000 clones, over 75% of them present only once. The ends were cut back, 2 bases at V and 7 bases at J, with 14 bases in the middle. This CDR3 has 14 residues. The study's findings and limits: Relative to placebo recipients, vaccine recipients exhibited elevated spike-specific TCR breadth. In vaccinated individuals, spike-specific CD8+ and CD4+ T cell responses reportedly displayed substantial breadth.

The specimen comprised peripheral blood, sampled in a trial of Ad26.COV2.S vaccine versus placebo. The TCR originated in a person aged 18 to 65 who received the Ad26.COV2.S COVID-19 vaccine or a placebo. The chain joins TRBV23-1 to TRBJ1-1; D not certain. TRBV23-1 is an ORF, with its function uncertain. DNA for the CDR3: TGCGCCAGCAGTCAACCGCCATACGTGGGTGAAGCTTTCTTT. This sequence encodes CASSQPPYVGEAFF.